Listed here are 29 T cell receptor beta chains from one sample, sequenced in a study of vaccination and CD4 T cells after COVID-19 (dated by TCRdb to about 2022). The treatment or condition label on this specimen signifies: roughly 10-day PBMC culture with coronavirus spike peptide pools or control peptides (ViraFEST assay). Library method: PCR. Data came from an Illumina iSeq 100. DNA from cultured CD4+ T cells was subjected to TCR sequencing with the Oncomine TCR Beta short-read assay at the Johns Hopkins FTIC core. TCRdb reprocessed the public reads (quality trimming at Q25 with fastp, clone calling with MiXCR) and kept in-frame beta chains. Identical CDR3 protein sequences are pooled into one entry, listed with their most common genes and DNA. The sample table lists about 14,000 distinct CDR3 sequences, about 30% of them with a count of one. Of the sample, about a tenth is held by the ten largest clones.

These TCRs' antigens remain unknown. The source was CD4+ T cells from blood, cultured in vitro, collected after SARS-CoV-2 vaccination. The receptors shown here come from a human donor who had recovered from COVID-19.

The CDR3 loop is CASSLGQGLMNTEAFF. CDR3 bases: TGTGCCAGCAGCTTGGGACAGGGGTTAATGAACACTGAAGCTTTCTTT. The chain has TRBV5-4 and TRBJ1-1; 8 bases are a match to TRBD1. The CDR3 spans 16 residues. With 0 bases clipped from V and 0 bases from J, the junction kept 4 bases outside the gene matches. Germline V gene data show CDR1 as SGHNT and CDR2 as YYREEE (reference sequence).

This clonotype was found a few times. This chain connects TRBV2 to TRBJ2-7; a possible D gene is TRBD2 (5 bases). The V gene's germline CDR1 is SNHLY and CDR2 FYNNEI. V was clipped by 6 bases and J by 2 bases, with 11 bases between them. The length of the CDR3 is 13 residues. For the CDR3, the DNA is TGTGCCAGCAGGGGAGATCACGCCTACGAGCAGTACTTC. Its translation is CASRGDHAYEQYF.

This clonotype was counted once. V and J are TRBV7-9 and TRBJ2-7, with D hard to call. Per germline, CDR1 SEHNR and CDR2 FQNEAQ (reference sequence). The CDR3 totals 12 residues. The V end was cut by 5 bases, the J end by 7 bases, with 12 bases between. CDR3 DNA: TGTGCCAGCAGCCCGCCCGGGCGGGAGCAGTACTTC. Protein: CASSPPGREQYF.

This clonotype was found once. The chain carries TRBV20-1 and TRBJ2-5; D possibly corresponds to TRBD1 (5 bases). The CDR3 is made up of 12 amino acids. Trimming pared 3 bases from V and 5 bases from J, leaving 10 bases between. Germline assignment: CDR1 DFQATT and CDR2 SNEGSKA (reference sequence). The chain's CDR3 is CSARDQGETQYF. As DNA, the CDR3 is TGCAGTGCTAGGGATCAGGGCGAGACCCAGTACTTC.

The rearrangement joins TRBV19 to TRBJ1-3; a weak D match, TRBD1 (5 bases). The CDR3 consists of 13 residues. V dropped 6 bases and J dropped 4 bases, with 10 bases sitting between them. CDR1 LNHDA and CDR2 SQIVND come from the germline V gene (reference sequence). CDR3 in amino acids: CASRSGEGNTIYF. In nucleotides, the CDR3 is TGTGCCAGTAGGTCGGGGGAAGGAAACACCATATATTTT. The full variable domain, in which reference TRBV19 and TRBJ1-3 provide the parts outside the CDR3, is DGGITQSPKYLFRKEGQNVTLSCEQNLNHDAMYWYRQDPGQGLRLIYYSQIVNDFQKGDIAEGYSVSREKKESFPLTVTSAQKNPTAFYLCASRSGEGNTIYFGEGSWLTVV.

V usage is TRBV28 and J usage is TRBJ1-5; D remains ambiguous. With 6 bases removed from V and 4 bases from J, the gap between germline ends came to 10 bases. CDR1 is MDHEN, CDR2 SYDVKM, per germline. The CDR3 length is 13 residues. The CDR3 is CASSQTLNQPQHF. The CDR3 bases are TGTGCCAGCAGCCAGACCCTTAATCAGCCCCAGCATTTT.

This clonotype has a handful of counts. The genes are TRBV28 and TRBJ1-2; D perhaps matches TRBD1 (5 bases). CDR1 MDHEN and CDR2 SYDVKM come from the germline V gene. V was shortened by 6 bases and J by 7 bases, with 15 bases between the two germline ends. This CDR3 spans 13 amino acids. The CDR3 is CASSPGWEGGYTF. The CDR3 DNA sequence: TGTGCCAGCAGCCCAGGGTGGGAGGGTGGCTACACCTTC.

Only a few counts were recorded for this clonotype. The V gene is TRBV19, the J gene TRBJ1-2; D perhaps matches TRBD1 (5 bases). Germline CDR1 LNHDA, CDR2 SQIVND (reference sequence). The germline V and J ends were trimmed by 6 bases and 3 bases, with 26 bases remaining between them. The CDR3 is made up of 18 amino acids. The CDR3 protein is CASRKPMGQKYHHYGYTF. CDR3 coding DNA: TGTGCCAGTAGGAAGCCCATGGGGCAAAAATACCATCACTATGGCTACACCTTC.

The chain couples TRBV6-2 or TRBV6-3 to TRBJ2-4; the D call may be TRBD1 or TRBD2 (5 bases each). The ends were cut back, 6 bases at V and 3 bases at J, with 18 bases in the middle. This CDR3 is built from 16 residues. Germline V lookup: CDR1 MNHEY, CDR2 SVGEGT. CDR3 sequence reads: CASRGADTLLKNIQYF. The CDR3 coding sequence is TGTGCCAGCAGAGGAGCGGACACCCTGCTCAAAAACATTCAGTACTTC.

This chain uses TRBV20-1 with TRBJ1-2, with a weak D call TRBD1 (5 bases). Germline V gene data show CDR1 as DFQATT and CDR2 as SNEGSKA (reference sequence). The CDR3 has 17 residues. The V end lost 5 bases, the J end lost 0 bases, and 22 bases lay between the germline ends. The CDR3 DNA reads as TGCAGTGCTTCTTCGGGACTAGCGGGAGGGCCTAACTATGGCTACACCTTC. This gives the protein CSASSGLAGGPNYGYTF.

The rearrangement joins TRBV20-1 to TRBJ2-7, with D perhaps TRBD1 (5 bases). This CDR3 has 14 residues. V was trimmed by 0 bases and J by 3 bases, leaving 12 bases between them. From germline, CDR1 is DFQATT and CDR2 SNEGSKA (reference sequence). The CDR3 spells CSARDGREFYEQYF. CDR3 DNA: TGCAGTGCTAGAGATGGCAGGGAATTCTACGAGCAGTACTTC.

The V gene is TRBV7-9, the J gene TRBJ1-2; 7 bases fit TRBD1. CDR1 is SEHNR, CDR2 FQNEAQ, per germline (reference sequence). Trimming took 3 bases from V and 6 from J; bases not matched to a gene: 7. The CDR3 spans 14 residues. The CDR3 protein is CASSFRDRDNGYTF. For the CDR3, the DNA is TGTGCCAGCAGCTTCCGCGACAGGGACAATGGCTACACCTTC.

The V gene is TRBV20-1, the J gene TRBJ2-2, with 7 bases lining up with TRBD1. The CDR3 consists of 16 residues. Per the germline V gene, CDR1 is DFQATT and CDR2 is SNEGSKA (reference sequence). The trim removed 6 bases at V and 2 bases at J, leaving 12 bases unmatched. CDR3: CSAPGQAGVNTGELFF. CDR3 coding DNA: TGCAGTGCCCCAGGACAGGCTGGGGTTAACACCGGGGAGCTGTTTTTT.

This chain joins TRBV27 and TRBJ1-2; no definite D call. Trimming took off 7 bases at V and 5 bases at J, with 20 bases between the two ends. This CDR3 has 15 amino acids. Germline V gene data show CDR1 as MNHEY and CDR2 as SMNVEV (reference sequence). The CDR3, as DNA: TGTGCCAGCAAGTATCGTGAGGGTGGGAGTTATGGCTACACCTTC. Protein product: CASKYREGGSYGYTF.

Of note for this clonotype: At one boundary the junction diverges from the germline segment, which might be a read error. The chain combines TRBV7-9 with TRBJ1-1; 7 bases map to TRBD1. CDR3 size: 14 residues. CDR1 and CDR2 from the germline V gene are SEHNR and FQNEAQ (reference sequence). The CDR3 nucleotides are TGTGTCAGCAGCTTAGCGGCAGGGGGGACTGAAGCTTTCTTT. Translating it yields CVSSLAAGGTEAFF.

The rearrangement joins TRBV6-1 to TRBJ1-5; 7 bases match TRBD1. J gave up 4 bases and V 7 bases, and 10 bases lay outside the gene matches. The CDR3 loop spans 15 amino acids. Germline V gives CDR1 MNHNS, CDR2 SASEGT. The CDR3 DNA reads TGTGCCAGCAAAACCCTACAGGGGACTAATCAGCCCCAGCATTTT. Amino acid sequence: CASKTLQGTNQPQHF.

This clonotype was detected a few times. The chain carries TRBV20-1 and TRBJ2-5; D is uncertain. The CDR3 extends over 14 amino acids. The germline gives CDR1 DFQATT, CDR2 SNEGSKA (reference sequence). Trimming took 2 bases from V and 5 from J, leaving 15 bases between them. In DNA, the CDR3 is TGCAGTGCTAGACCCTCTAATGCGTGGGAGACCCAGTACTTC. It codes for CSARPSNAWETQYF.

By share of the sample, this clonotype is medium-sized. The V and J genes are TRBV15 and TRBJ1-5, with D unclear. The V gene's germline CDR1 is LNHNV and CDR2 YYDKDF (reference sequence). This CDR3 has 15 amino acids. Trimming shortened V by 0 bases and J by 3 bases, and 9 bases separated the two germline ends. CDR3 loop: CATSREITLNQPQHF. The CDR3 DNA reads TGTGCCACCAGCAGAGAAATAACCCTCAATCAGCCCCAGCATTTT.

The chain combines TRBV19 with TRBJ2-7, with TRBD1 as a possible D gene (6 bases). Trimming pared 6 bases from V and 2 bases from J, leaving 11 bases between. Germline loops: CDR1 LNHDA, CDR2 SQIVND (reference sequence). The CDR3 loop spans 13 amino acids. DNA for the CDR3: TGTGCCAGTAGCAGAGGGGGTCCCTACGAGCAGTACTTC. It translates to CASSRGGPYEQYF.

In this sample, this clonotype is medium-sized. The chain couples TRBV7-8 to TRBJ1-5; 9 bases match TRBD1. Trimming removed 6 bases from V and 4 bases from J; junction bases left unmatched: 7. The CDR3 runs to 15 residues. Germline V gene sequence: CDR1 SGHVS, CDR2 FQNEAQ. This chain's CDR3 is CASSRGQGSNQPQHF. CDR3 DNA: TGTGCCAGCAGTCGTGGACAGGGGAGTAATCAGCCCCAGCATTTT.

This chain uses TRBV18 with TRBJ1-2; D unclear. This CDR3 contains 13 residues. The germline V gene encodes CDR1 KGHSH and CDR2 LQKENI. Deletions cut 3 bases from V and 5 bases from J, with 10 bases between. The CDR3 region has the DNA TGTGCCAGCTCACCTGACTCAGTTTATGGCTACACCTTC. It specifies CASSPDSVYGYTF.

The chain is built from TRBV6-1 and TRBJ1-5; D may be TRBD1 (6 bases). V lost 6 bases and J lost 4, with 13 bases in between. CDR1 and CDR2 (germline): MNHNS, SASEGT. CDR3 length: 14 residues. In DNA, the CDR3 is TGTGCCAGCAGAACCGACAGGTTAAATCAGCCCCAGCATTTT. It translates to CASRTDRLNQPQHF.

The chain recombines TRBV7-3 with TRBJ2-1, with D unresolved. The CDR3 runs 14 residues. The ends were cut back, 5 bases at V and 3 bases at J, with 11 bases in the middle. CDR1 is SGHTA, CDR2 FQGTGA, per germline. This CDR3 reads CASSPGRIYNEQFF. CDR3 coding DNA: TGTGCCAGCAGCCCTGGACGGATCTACAATGAGCAGTTCTTC.

This clonotype is labeled medium-sized. The chain employs TRBV7-2 and TRBJ2-2; unclear D gene. V was pared by 1 base and J by 6 bases, with 6 bases between. The CDR3 is made up of 13 amino acids. Germline V gives CDR1 SGHTA, CDR2 FQGNSA. The CDR3 sequence: CASSLVGSGELFF. As DNA, the CDR3 is TGTGCCAGCAGCTTAGTAGGGTCCGGGGAGCTGTTTTTT. The entire variable domain, with the rest obtained from reference TRBV7-2 and TRBJ2-2, is as follows: GAGVSQSPSNKVTEKGKDVELRCDPISGHTALYWYRQSLGQGLEFLIYFQGNSAPDKSGLPSDRFSAERTGGSVSTLTIQRTQQEDSAVYLCASSLVGSGELFFGEGSRLTVL.

This sequence joins TRBV9 and TRBJ1-2, with D perhaps matching TRBD1 (6 bases). The CDR3 consists of 14 residues. The germline V gene encodes CDR1 SGDLS and CDR2 YYNGEE. V was cut by 5 bases and J by 0 bases, with 11 bases left in between. Here the CDR3 DNA reads TGTGCCAGCAGGGACCCAGGGGCTAACTATGGCTACACCTTC. Amino acid sequence: CASRDPGANYGYTF.

This clonotype was seen only a few times. V usage is TRBV11-2 and J usage is TRBJ2-1, with 8 bases that match TRBD2. This CDR3 is 15 amino acids long. J was trimmed by 7 bases and V by 4 bases; bases with no gene match: 9. CDR1 is SGHAT, CDR2 FQNNGV, per germline. CDR3 loop: CASSWSSGSQNEQFF. The CDR3 DNA follows: TGTGCCAGCAGCTGGTCCAGCGGGAGTCAGAATGAGCAGTTCTTC.

The chain recombines TRBV7-2 with TRBJ1-5, with D tentatively TRBD1 (5 bases). Germline CDR1 is SGHTA and CDR2 is FQGNSA. The CDR3 is 16 residues long. V lost 3 bases and J lost 3, with 15 bases in between. The CDR3 nucleotides read TGTGCCAGCAGCTTTTTAGGAGGGGCTAACAATCAGCCCCAGCATTTT. Amino acid sequence: CASSFLGGANNQPQHF.

In this sample, this clonotype turned up a few times. This chain connects TRBV19 to TRBJ1-2, with 10 bases aligning to TRBD1. Germline V gene data show CDR1 as LNHDA and CDR2 as SQIVND (reference sequence). This CDR3 is built from 13 residues. J was trimmed by 5 bases and V by 9 bases; bases with no gene match: 6. CDR3 in DNA: TGTGCCAGCGCGGACAGGGGGAGGTATGGCTACACCTTC. Translating gives CASADRGRYGYTF. The whole variable domain, remainder taken from reference TRBV19 and TRBJ1-2, is DGGITQSPKYLFRKEGQNVTLSCEQNLNHDAMYWYRQDPGQGLRLIYYSQIVNDFQKGDIAEGYSVSREKKESFPLTVTSAQKNPTAFYLCASADRGRYGYTFGSGTRLTVV.

This CDR3 is CASSGVSRVAGYTF. The CDR3 DNA follows: TGTGCCAGCAGCGGGGTATCGAGGGTCGCTGGCTACACCTTC. V usage is TRBV5-4 and J usage is TRBJ1-2; D not resolved. With 4 bases removed from V and 7 bases from J, the gap between germline ends came to 17 bases. There are 14 residues in the CDR3. Germline values: CDR1 SGHNT, CDR2 YYREEE (reference sequence).